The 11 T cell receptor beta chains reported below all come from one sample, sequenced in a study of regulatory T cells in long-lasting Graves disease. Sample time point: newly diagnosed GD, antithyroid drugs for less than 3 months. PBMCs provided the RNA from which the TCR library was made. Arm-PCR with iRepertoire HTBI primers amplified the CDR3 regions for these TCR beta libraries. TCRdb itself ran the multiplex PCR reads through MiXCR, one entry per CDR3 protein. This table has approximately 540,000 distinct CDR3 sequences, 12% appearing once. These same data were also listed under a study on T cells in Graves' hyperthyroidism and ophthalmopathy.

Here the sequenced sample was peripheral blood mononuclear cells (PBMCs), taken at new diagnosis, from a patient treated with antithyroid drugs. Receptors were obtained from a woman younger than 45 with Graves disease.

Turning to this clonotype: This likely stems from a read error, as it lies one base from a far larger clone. The CDR3 sequence is CASSQTGPYYEQYF. As DNA, the CDR3 is TGTGCCAGCAGCCAAACGGGACCCTACTACGAGCAGTACTTC. V gene TRBV11-1 combines with J gene TRBJ2-7, with D possibly being TRBD1 or TRBD2 (5 bases each). Trimming stripped 5 bases from V and 3 bases from J, with 14 bases between. Germline assignment: CDR1 SGHAT and CDR2 FQDESV (reference sequence). The CDR3 loop spans 14 amino acids.

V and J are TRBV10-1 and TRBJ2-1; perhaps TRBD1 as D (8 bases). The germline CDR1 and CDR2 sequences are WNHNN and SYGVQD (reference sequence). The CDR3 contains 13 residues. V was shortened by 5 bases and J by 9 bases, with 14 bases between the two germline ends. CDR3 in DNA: TGCGCCAGCAGTTCGGACAGGGAGGGTGAGCAGTTCTTC. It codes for CASSSDREGEQFF.

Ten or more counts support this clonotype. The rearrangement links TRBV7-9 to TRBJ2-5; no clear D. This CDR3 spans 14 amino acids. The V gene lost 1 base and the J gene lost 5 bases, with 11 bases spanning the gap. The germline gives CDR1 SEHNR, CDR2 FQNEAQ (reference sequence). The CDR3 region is CASSLDLTWETQYF. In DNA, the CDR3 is TGTGCCAGCAGCTTAGACCTCACATGGGAGACCCAGTACTTC.

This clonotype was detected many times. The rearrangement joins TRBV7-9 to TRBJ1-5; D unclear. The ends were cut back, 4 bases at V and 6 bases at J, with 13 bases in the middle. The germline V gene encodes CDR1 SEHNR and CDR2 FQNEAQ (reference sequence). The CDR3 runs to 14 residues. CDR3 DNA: TGTGCCAGCAGCTCCCGAAGCGAGGTTCAGCCCCAGCATTTT. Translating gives CASSSRSEVQPQHF.

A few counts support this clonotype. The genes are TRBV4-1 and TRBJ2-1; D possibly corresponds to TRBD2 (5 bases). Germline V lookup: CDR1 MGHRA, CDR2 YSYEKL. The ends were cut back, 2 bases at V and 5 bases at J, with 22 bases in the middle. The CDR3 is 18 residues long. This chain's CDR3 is CASSQRGPGVLRDNEQFF. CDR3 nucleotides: TGCGCCAGCAGCCAACGTGGACCCGGGGTTCTCCGGGACAATGAGCAGTTCTTC.

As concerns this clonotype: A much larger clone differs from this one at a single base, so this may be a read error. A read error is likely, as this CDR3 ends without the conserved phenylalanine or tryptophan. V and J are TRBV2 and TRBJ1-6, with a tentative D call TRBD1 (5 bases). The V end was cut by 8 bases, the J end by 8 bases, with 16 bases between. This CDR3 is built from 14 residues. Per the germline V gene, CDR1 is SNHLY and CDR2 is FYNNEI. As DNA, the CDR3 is TGTGCCAGCGCGGGGGAGGCCGGTTATTCACCCCTCCACCTT. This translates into CASAGEAGYSPLHL.

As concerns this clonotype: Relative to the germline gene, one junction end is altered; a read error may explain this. CDR3 nucleotide sequence: TGTGCCAGCAGTGAAGGGACAGCGCTATTTAATGAAAAGCTGTTTTTT. Residues: CASSEGTALFNEKLFF. This sequence joins TRBV6-2 or TRBV6-3 and TRBJ1-4, with 7 bases fitting TRBD1. Germline V CDR1 and CDR2: MNHEY, SVGEGT. The CDR3 extends over 16 amino acids.

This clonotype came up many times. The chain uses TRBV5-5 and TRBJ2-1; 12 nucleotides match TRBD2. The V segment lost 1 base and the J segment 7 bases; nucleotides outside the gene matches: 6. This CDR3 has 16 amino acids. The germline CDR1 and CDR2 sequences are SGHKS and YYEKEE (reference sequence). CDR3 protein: CASSLSTSGSYNEQFF. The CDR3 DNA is TGTGCCAGCAGCTTGTCGACTAGCGGGAGCTATAATGAGCAGTTCTTC. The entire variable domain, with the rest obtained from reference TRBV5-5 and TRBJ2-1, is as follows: DAGVTQSPTHLIKTRGQQVTLRCSPISGHKSVSWYQQVLGQGPQFIFQYYEKEERGRGNFPDRFSARQFPNYSSELNVNALLLGDSALYLCASSLSTSGSYNEQFFGPGTRLTVL.

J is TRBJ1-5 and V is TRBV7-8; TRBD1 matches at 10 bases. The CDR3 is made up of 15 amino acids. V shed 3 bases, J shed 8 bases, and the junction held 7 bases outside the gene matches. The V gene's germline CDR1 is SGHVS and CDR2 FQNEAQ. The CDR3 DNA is TGTGCCAGCAGCTTCGCCGGGACAGGGGTCAAGCCCCAGCATTTT. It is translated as CASSFAGTGVKPQHF.

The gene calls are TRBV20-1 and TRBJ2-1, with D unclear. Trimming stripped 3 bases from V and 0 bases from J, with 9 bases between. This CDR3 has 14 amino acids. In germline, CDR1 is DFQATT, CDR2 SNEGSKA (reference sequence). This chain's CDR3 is CSASTPSSYNEQFF. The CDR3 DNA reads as TGCAGTGCTAGTACCCCTAGCTCCTACAATGAGCAGTTCTTC.

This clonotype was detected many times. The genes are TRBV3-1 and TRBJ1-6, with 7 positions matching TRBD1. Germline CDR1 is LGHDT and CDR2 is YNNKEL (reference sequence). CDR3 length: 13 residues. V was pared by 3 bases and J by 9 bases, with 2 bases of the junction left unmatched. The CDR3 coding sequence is TGTGCCAGCAGCCAGGCAGGGGGTTCACCCCTCCACTTT. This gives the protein CASSQAGGSPLHF.